This T cell receptor beta chain was captured by sequencing in a study of blood T cell repertoires in COVID-19. At the level of the study: COVID-19 samples from acute and convalescent phases originated in the United States, Italy and Spain. The cDNA or gDNA used as material had been derived from T cells, B-cell-depleted T cells, or PBMCs.

CDR1 is SGHTA, CDR2 FQGNSA, per germline. J gave up 7 bases and V 5 bases, and 12 bases lay outside the gene matches. The CDR3 covers 15 residues. In the original processing: Reference gene primer amplification in the assay estimated nucleated cell counts. The table came from immunoSEQ multiplex PCR; TCRdb's copy has only in-frame clones and leaves some out. The V and J calls and the clone size are those of that table, but D and trimming were determined from the DNA. The table includes some 51,000 clones, around 93% detected once. The chain uses TRBV7-2 and TRBJ1-1; 8 bases match TRBD1. Sequencing was performed on peripheral blood. This TCR came from a man over 45 with acute or convalescent COVID-19. The CDR3 protein is CASSPWTGTVSEAFF. In DNA form, the CDR3 reads TGTGCCAGCAGCCCGTGGACAGGGACGGTCAGTGAAGCTTTCTTT.